The 31 T cell receptor beta chains reported below all come from one sample, sequenced in a study of regulatory T cells in long-lasting Graves disease (dated by TCRdb to the early 2020s). The library was obtained by multiplex PCR. The instrument was an Illumina HiSeq 4000. To build TCR beta libraries, CDR3 regions were amplified by Arm-PCR using iRepertoire HTBI primers. The public reads were reprocessed in TCRdb via fastp at Q25 and MiXCR, keeping in-frame beta chains. One record per CDR3 amino acid sequence lists the most common genes and DNA. This sample comprises hundreds of thousands of distinct CDR3 sequences, approximately 15% of them detected only once. The ten largest clones represent roughly 27% of the sample. The sample's time point label, in plain terms: newly diagnosed GD, antithyroid drugs for less than 3 months. RNA was extracted from PBMCs in TRIzol for both TCR sequencing and RNA sequencing.

These data are also associated with another study on T cells in Graves' hyperthyroidism and ophthalmopathy.

The sample in question was peripheral blood mononuclear cells (PBMCs), obtained at new diagnosis, from a patient treated with antithyroid drugs. These receptors all stem from a man aged 40-49 years with Graves disease. Donor details come from another sample of the same person, matched by shared clones.

This clonotype was detected only a few times. A much larger clonotype is one base distant, so this may be a read error. The rearrangement joins TRBV3-1 to TRBJ2-3; D is unclear. V was cut by 1 base and J by 8 bases, with 7 bases left in between. CDR3 length equals 12 residues. CDR1 is LGHDT, CDR2 YNNKEL, per germline (reference sequence). The CDR3 region is CASSQVRGTQYF. CDR3 DNA: TGTGCCAGCAGCCAAGTCCGCGGTACGCAGTATTTT.

J is TRBJ2-3 and V is TRBV2, with 10 bases fitting TRBD2. Germline CDR1 and CDR2: SNHLY and FYNNEI. V shed 0 bases, J shed 5 bases, and the junction held 2 bases outside the gene matches. The CDR3 spans 15 residues. The CDR3: CASSEATSGEDTQYF. The CDR3 coding sequence is TGTGCCAGCAGTGAAGCTACTAGCGGGGAAGATACGCAGTATTTT.

The rearrangement links TRBV27 to TRBJ2-2, with D possibly called TRBD1 or TRBD2 (5 bases each). CDR1 and CDR2 (germline): MNHEY, SMNVEV (reference sequence). The CDR3 loop spans 16 amino acids. V gave up 7 bases and J gave up 3 bases, with 18 bases separating them. CDR3 sequence: CASTGNGAPYTGELFF. The CDR3 DNA sequence: TGTGCCAGCACTGGGAACGGGGCCCCCTACACCGGGGAGCTGTTTTTT.

This clonotype was detected ten times or more. This chain links TRBV2 with TRBJ1-1; 10 bases line up with TRBD1. The CDR3 totals 15 residues. Germline V gene data show CDR1 as SNHLY and CDR2 as FYNNEI. Trimming took 2 bases from V and 4 from J; bases not matched to a gene: 4. Here the CDR3 DNA reads TGTGCCAGCAGTGAACAGGGACAGGGGAGCACTGAAGCTTTCTTT. Protein sequence: CASSEQGQGSTEAFF.

The V call is TRBV7-2, the J call TRBJ2-5, with 12 bases aligning to TRBD2. The junction had 14 bases not matched to a gene; V was cut back by 5 bases and J by 4 bases. The CDR3 has 18 residues. Germline lookup yields CDR1 SGHTA and CDR2 FQGNSA. The CDR3 region has the DNA TGTGCCAGCAGCACGAGAATTCTAGCGGGGGGGCTTGGAGAGACCCAGTACTTC. It encodes CASSTRILAGGLGETQYF.

This clonotype was counted ten times or more. The chain combines TRBV12-3 or TRBV12-4 with TRBJ2-2, with D possibly matching TRBD1 (6 bases). Trimming stripped 5 bases from V and 6 bases from J, with 16 bases between. The CDR3 spans 15 residues. This CDR3 reads CASSRSTGWAGELFF. CDR3 DNA: TGTGCCAGCAGTCGCTCGACAGGTTGGGCCGGGGAGCTGTTTTTT.

V and J are TRBV15 and TRBJ2-7, with D tentatively TRBD1 (5 bases). Per germline, CDR1 LNHNV and CDR2 YYDKDF (reference sequence). The CDR3 runs 14 residues. V was shortened by 4 bases and J by 3 bases, with 13 bases between the two germline ends. The CDR3 here is CATSTTSTVYEQYF. The CDR3 coding sequence is TGTGCCACCAGCACTACATCGACAGTCTACGAGCAGTACTTC. Together with reference TRBV15 and TRBJ2-7, the CDR3 gives the full variable domain: DAMVIQNPRYQVTQFGKPVTLSCSQTLNHNVMYWYQQKSSQAPKLLFHYYDKDFNNEADTPDNFQSRRPNTSFCFLDIRSPGLGDTAMYLCATSTTSTVYEQYFGPGTRLTVT.

This chain joins TRBV6-4 and TRBJ2-3; TRBD2 aligns across 10 bases. Germline V lookup: CDR1 MRHNA, CDR2 SNTAGT. Trimming took 6 bases from V and 0 from J; bases not matched to a gene: 6. CDR3 size: 16 residues. CDR3 protein: CASRQTSGESTDTQYF. The CDR3 region has the DNA TGTGCCAGCAGGCAAACTAGCGGGGAAAGCACAGATACGCAGTATTTT.

Many counts were recorded for this clonotype. The chain has TRBV12-3 or TRBV12-4 and TRBJ2-7; tentative D call: TRBD1 (6 bases). V shed 4 bases and J shed 2 bases, with 21 bases lying between them. The CDR3 has 17 residues. The CDR3 region is CASSSPQDRIRPYEQYF. The CDR3, as DNA: TGTGCCAGCAGTTCCCCGCAAGACAGGATTCGGCCCTACGAGCAGTACTTC.

The table lists this clonotype with a few counts. This chain joins TRBV7-2 and TRBJ1-6; D gene unclear. Germline V gene lookup returns CDR1 SGHTA and CDR2 FQGNSA. Deletions cut 0 bases from V and 10 bases from J, with 13 bases between. This CDR3 has 15 amino acids. The CDR3 reads CASSLAGRPGSPLHF. CDR3 DNA sequence: TGTGCCAGCAGCTTAGCGGGCAGGCCTGGGTCACCCCTCCACTTT. Variable domain in full (rest from reference TRBV7-2 and TRBJ1-6): GAGVSQSPSNKVTEKGKDVELRCDPISGHTALYWYRQSLGQGLEFLIYFQGNSAPDKSGLPSDRFSAERTGGSVSTLTIQRTQQEDSAVYLCASSLAGRPGSPLHFGNGTRLTVT.

This clonotype was seen at least ten times. V is TRBV10-3 and J is TRBJ1-5; 7 bases are shared with TRBD1. There are 14 residues in the CDR3. Germline V CDR1 and CDR2: ENHRY, SYGVKD. The junction had 7 bases not matched to a gene; V was cut back by 10 bases and J by 1 base. CDR3 DNA sequence: TGTGCCACCCGACAGGGTTTGAGCAATCAGCCCCAGCATTTT. Translation: CATRQGLSNQPQHF.

This clonotype has just a few counts. This chain uses TRBV9 with TRBJ1-4; D uncertain. The CDR3 spans 17 residues. Germline V CDR1 and CDR2: SGDLS, YYNGEE. Deletions cut 0 bases from V and 6 bases from J, with 18 bases between. In DNA form, the CDR3 reads TGTGCCAGCAGCGTAGGCCTAAGCACGGAGAATGATGAAAAACTGTTTTTT. Translation gives CASSVGLSTENDEKLFF.

In nucleotides, the CDR3 is TGCGCCAGCAGCTTGGAAGGGTCCTCCTATGGCTACACCTTC. Protein sequence: CASSLEGSSYGYTF. The V call is TRBV5-1, the J call TRBJ1-2; D not resolved. The ends were cut back, 0 bases at V and 4 bases at J, with 10 bases in the middle. This CDR3 is 14 amino acids long. The germline V gene encodes CDR1 SGHRS and CDR2 YFSETQ.

This clonotype was found many times. The rearrangement uses TRBV28 and TRBJ1-5, with D unresolved. Trimming pared 4 bases from V and 4 bases from J, leaving 14 bases between. CDR3 length equals 15 residues. In germline, CDR1 is MDHEN, CDR2 SYDVKM. DNA of the CDR3: TGTGCCAGCAGTTCACTTCCACGGAGAAATCAGCCCCAGCATTTT. Translated, it gives CASSSLPRRNQPQHF. Drawing the rest from reference TRBV28 and TRBJ1-5, the complete variable domain is DVKVTQSSRYLVKRTGEKVFLECVQDMDHENMFWYRQDPGLGLRLIYFSYDVKMKEKGDIPEGYSVSREKKERFSLILESASTNQTSMYLCASSSLPRRNQPQHFGDGTRLSIL.

This clonotype was observed a handful of times. The J gene is TRBJ1-1, the V gene TRBV6-1; D not resolved. The CDR3 is 16 amino acids. V lost 4 bases and J 0 bases, leaving 15 bases between the germline ends. Germline V gene lookup returns CDR1 MNHNS and CDR2 SASEGT. CDR3 bases: TGTGCCAGCAGTGCCCACCCGGGGATCATGAACACTGAAGCTTTCTTT. Its translation: CASSAHPGIMNTEAFF.

This clonotype was observed a few times. The V and J genes are TRBV7-2 and TRBJ2-5, with 10 positions matching TRBD2. V dropped 2 bases and J dropped 6; count of bases not matched to a gene: 6. The CDR3 has 15 amino acids. Germline CDR1 SGHTA, CDR2 FQGNSA. CDR3: CASSLQSGGAQTQYF. CDR3 nucleotides: TGTGCCAGCAGCTTACAAAGCGGGGGGGCTCAGACCCAGTACTTC.

This clonotype was counted ten times or more. The chain couples TRBV2 to TRBJ2-1; TRBD2 aligns across 16 bases. The CDR3 contains 20 residues. J was trimmed by 1 base and V by 2 bases; bases with no gene match: 8. CDR1 SNHLY and CDR2 FYNNEI come from the germline V gene. The CDR3 sequence is CASSELLGTSGGVSYNEQFF. The CDR3, as DNA: TGTGCCAGCAGTGAATTGTTGGGGACTAGCGGGGGGGTTTCCTACAATGAGCAGTTCTTC. The full variable domain, with the rest looked up from reference TRBV2 and TRBJ2-1, is EPEVTQTPSHQVTQMGQEVILRCVPISNHLYFYWYRQILGQKVEFLVSFYNNEISEKSEIFDDQFSVERPDGSNFTLKIRSTKLEDSAMYFCASSELLGTSGGVSYNEQFFGPGTRLTVL.

This clonotype appeared many times. The CDR3 protein is CASSPWTGTGDTQYF. As DNA, the CDR3 is TGTGCCAGCTCACCCTGGACAGGGACTGGCGATACGCAGTATTTT. The chain has TRBV18 and TRBJ2-3; TRBD1 matches 8 bases. The trim removed 3 bases at V and 6 bases at J, leaving 8 bases unmatched. Germline V lookup: CDR1 KGHSH, CDR2 LQKENI. This CDR3 contains 15 residues.

Of note for this clonotype: An end of the junction does not agree with germline; a read error may underlie this. The chain joins TRBV7-2 to TRBJ2-7; D is unresolved. The CDR3 spans 13 residues. The V gene's germline CDR1 is SGHTA and CDR2 FQGNSA. CDR3 sequence (DNA): TGTGCTAGCAGCTCAAATCCGGGCTACGAGCAGTACTTC. Translated: CASSSNPGYEQYF.

This clonotype came up many times. The gene calls are TRBV7-9 and TRBJ1-1; no firm D call. The CDR3 loop spans 16 amino acids. V lost 3 bases and J 0 bases, leaving 14 bases between the germline ends. The germline CDR1 and CDR2 sequences are SEHNR and FQNEAQ (reference sequence). Here the CDR3 DNA reads TGTGCCAGCAGCTTTCTAAGTTCCCACCTGAACACTGAAGCTTTCTTT. This gives the protein CASSFLSSHLNTEAFF.

This clonotype came up a few times. This chain uses TRBV11-1 with TRBJ2-5; D gene uncertain. Germline V CDR1 and CDR2: SGHAT, FQDESV (reference sequence). CDR3 length equals 15 residues. The ends were cut back, 5 bases at V and 0 bases at J, with 13 bases in the middle. The CDR3 coding sequence is TGTGCCAGCAGCGTTAAACCCGTGTACCAAGAGACCCAGTACTTC. It codes for CASSVKPVYQETQYF.

The chain carries TRBV6-1 and TRBJ1-3; D unresolved. Trimming took off 8 bases at V and 1 base at J, with 3 bases between the two ends. The CDR3 extends over 11 amino acids. CDR1 is MNHNS, CDR2 SASEGT, per germline. CDR3 nucleotides: TGTGCCAGCCTATCTGGAAACACCATATATTTT. This encodes CASLSGNTIYF.

This clonotype came up a few times. This chain joins TRBV15 and TRBJ1-5; D is possibly TRBD1 (5 bases). The V end lost 1 base, the J end lost 7 bases, and 8 bases lay between the germline ends. CDR1 and CDR2 from the germline V gene are LNHNV and YYDKDF (reference sequence). This CDR3 contains 13 residues. CDR3 region: CATSRAGSQPQHF. CDR3 sequence (DNA): TGTGCCACCAGCAGAGCAGGGTCCCAGCCCCAGCATTTT.

There are many counts of this clonotype. V usage is TRBV20-1 and J usage is TRBJ2-3; 8 nucleotides line up with TRBD2. After removal of 5 bases from V and 2 bases from J, the junction contained 9 bases not matched to a gene. Looked up from germline, CDR1 is DFQATT and CDR2 is SNEGSKA (reference sequence). CDR3 length: 15 amino acids. DNA for the CDR3: TGCAGTGCTCCCCGGGGGGGCCGCAACACAGATACGCAGTATTTT. This gives the protein CSAPRGGRNTDTQYF.

Many counts were recorded for this clonotype. The V and J genes are TRBV12-3 or TRBV12-4 and TRBJ1-1; D not resolved. Trimming shortened V by 3 bases and J by 5 bases, and 10 bases separated the two germline ends. The length of the CDR3 is 13 residues. CDR3 loop: CASSFVGKTEAFF. CDR3 bases: TGTGCCAGCAGTTTCGTAGGCAAGACTGAAGCTTTCTTT.

The chain links TRBV14 to TRBJ1-4; the match to TRBD1 covers 10 bases. V shed 4 bases and J 7 bases; nucleotides not matched to a gene: 0. Per germline, CDR1 SGHDN and CDR2 FVKESK. This CDR3 is 13 amino acids long. CDR3 DNA sequence: TGTGCCAGCAGCCGGGACAGGGGTGAAAAACTGTTTTTT. This sequence encodes CASSRDRGEKLFF.

For the CDR3, the DNA is TGTGCCAGCAGCCAATGGAGGGCCGGGGAGCTGTTTTTT. Protein: CASSQWRAGELFF. J is TRBJ2-2 and V is TRBV14, with D possibly being TRBD2 (6 bases). The germline V gene has CDR1 SGHDN and CDR2 FVKESK. This CDR3 has 13 amino acids. V was shortened by 2 bases and J by 6 bases, with 7 bases between the two germline ends.

V and J are TRBV12-3 or TRBV12-4 and TRBJ2-2, with unresolved D. This CDR3 has 11 residues. Trimming removed 5 bases at V and 7 bases at J, with 5 bases between. This chain's CDR3 is CASSPLGELFF. The CDR3 nucleotides are TGTGCCAGCAGTCCCCTCGGGGAGCTGTTTTTT.

This clonotype was detected ten times or more. The rearrangement uses TRBV3-1 and TRBJ1-1; D gene ambiguous. Germline V gene sequence: CDR1 LGHDT, CDR2 YNNKEL (reference sequence). The CDR3 spans 13 residues. The germline V and J ends were trimmed by 2 bases and 11 bases, with 15 bases remaining between them. This chain's CDR3 is CASSQHPGGWAFF. In DNA form, the CDR3 reads TGTGCCAGCAGCCAACACCCAGGAGGTTGGGCTTTCTTT. Supplemented by reference TRBV3-1 and TRBJ1-1, the full variable domain reads DTAVSQTPKYLVTQMGNDKSIKCEQNLGHDTMYWYKQDSKKFLKIMFSYNNKELIINETVPNRFSPKSPDKAHLNLHINSLELGDSAVYFCASSQHPGGWAFFGQGTRLTVV.

This clonotype occurred many times. The chain has TRBV6-1 and TRBJ1-5; TRBD1 agrees at 9 bases. The CDR3 runs to 15 residues. V lost 5 bases and J lost 6; bases outside the gene matches: 8. Germline CDR1 and CDR2: MNHNS and SASEGT. The CDR3: CASSLTGGELQPQHF. The CDR3 DNA reads as TGTGCCAGCAGTCTAACAGGGGGCGAACTTCAGCCCCAGCATTTT.

In this sample, this clonotype turned up many times. The rearrangement links TRBV20-1 to TRBJ1-1, with a tentative D call TRBD1 (6 bases). Germline assignment: CDR1 DFQATT and CDR2 SNEGSKA (reference sequence). V lost 1 base to trimming and J lost 3 bases, with 15 bases between them. The CDR3 is made up of 15 amino acids. The CDR3 DNA is TGCAGTGCTAGAGCATGGGGGGCTGGTTACACTGAAGCTTTCTTT. It encodes CSARAWGAGYTEAFF.